This T cell receptor (beta chain) was sequenced for a study of shared clonotypes between healthy human individuals. Study-wide results and limits: Between a few donors, naive CD4 clonotypes were shared at a level of about 5%.

In germline, CDR1 is MNHEY, CDR2 SMNVEV (reference sequence). The V and J ends lost 7 bases and 2 bases, in that order; junction bases with no gene match: 8. The CDR3 loop spans 14 amino acids. Naivety among CD8 cells was defined by CD45RO negativity and positive CCR7 selection, thereby excluding terminally differentiated effector memory CD45RA+ cells. Measured with immunoSEQ multiplex PCR; TCRdb has only the in-frame clones, and not every one. The sample gives some 2,000,000 clones, approximately 94% of which show up once; 0.85% to 1.3% is in the top ten. In regard to this clone: Antigen specificity is unknown.

This clonotype originated in a man between 18 and 35 years old in good health. What was sequenced was naive CD8+ T cells sorted from blood. The genes are TRBV27 and TRBJ2-7, with 7 positions matching TRBD1. CDR3 sequence reads: CASTNSGTAYEQYF. CDR3 coding DNA: TGTGCCAGCACCAACTCCGGGACAGCCTACGAGCAGTACTTC.